Listed below are T cell receptor beta chains from one sample, sequenced in a study of cytomegalovirus exposure and HLA in healthy donors. Clones were read by immunoSEQ multiplex PCR, and TCRdb kept only the in-frame ones, dropping some. The top ten clones hold 2.5% to 3.5% of a sample with 150,000 to 200,000 clones, about 88% of them seen once. The sample comprised PBMCs. The receptors originated from a man younger than 35 in good health and CMV-seronegative. Both conserved end residues are part of each CDR3. The order of the fields is CDR3 DNA, CDR3 protein, clone size, V gene, CDR3 length, D gene, J gene. The D gene is left open where the match is weak. Clone size is not always given. Where it is, it says once, few, many or a class for expanded clones.

TGTGCCAGCAGTCCCTATTCAGGGAGGCCTACGCAGTATTTT,CASSPYSGRPTQYF,NA,TRBV28,14,NA,TRBJ2-3
TGTGCCAGCAGTGAAGCTGTGGGGGGGGGCAATGAGCAGTTCTTC,CASSEAVGGGNEQFF,NA,TRBV6-1,15,TRBD2,TRBJ2-1
TGTGCCAGCAGTATCTTAGGGGGGGCGGACTATGGCTACACCTTC,CASSILGGADYGYTF,NA,TRBV6-5,15,NA,TRBJ1-2
TGTGCCAGCAGCCTCCAAACCACTAGGAACGGCGATGAGCAGTTCTTC,CASSLQTTRNGDEQFF,NA,TRBV7-9,16,NA,TRBJ2-1
TGTGCCAGCAGTTGGACAGCGCTCGAGCAGTACTTC,CASSWTALEQYF,NA,TRBV6-1,12,NA,TRBJ2-7
TGTGCCAGCTCACCAGGCAGGGGGCGCACCTATGGCTACACCTTC,CASSPGRGRTYGYTF,few,TRBV18,15,TRBD1,TRBJ1-2
TGTGGTTCGGGAGTGGCGAACACAGATACGCAGTATTTT,CGSGVANTDTQYF,once,TRBV6-5,13,NA,TRBJ2-3
TGTGCCAGCAGTTTAATGGGGACTCCGGTAGAAGGCTACACCTTC,CASSLMGTPVEGYTF,NA,TRBV27,15,NA,TRBJ1-2
TGTGCCAGCAGCTTAGCGGGACTAGCGGGACGTGCCTACGAGCAGTACTTC,CASSLAGLAGRAYEQYF,NA,TRBV7-8,17,TRBD2,TRBJ2-7
TGTGCCAGCAGTTCTAACCCGGGGGGGGGCCCAGATACGCAGTATTTT,CASSSNPGGGPDTQYF,NA,TRBV6-5,16,TRBD2,TRBJ2-3
TGCGCCAGCGGGAGGGAGAACACTGAAGCTTTCTTT,CASGRENTEAFF,NA,TRBV10-1,12,NA,TRBJ1-1
TGTGCCAGCAGTTACGGAGGGGCCATTAATGAAAAACTGTTTTTT,CASSYGGAINEKLFF,NA,TRBV6-5,15,NA,TRBJ1-4
TGTGCCAGCAGTGCCCCTGGGGCTAGCGGTTACAATGAGCAGTTCTTC,CASSAPGASGYNEQFF,NA,TRBV27,16,TRBD2,TRBJ2-1
TGCGCCAGCAGCCAAGAACTCGTTTTTCTAAACACTGAAGCTTTCTTT,CASSQELVFLNTEAFF,NA,TRBV4-1,16,NA,TRBJ1-1
TGTGCCAGCTCCCCTGCGTTTACGCCACACACTGAAGCTTTCTTT,CASSPAFTPHTEAFF,NA,TRBV28,15,NA,TRBJ1-1
TGTGCCAGCAGCTTGGAGACAGGGAACTATGGCTACACCTTC,CASSLETGNYGYTF,once,TRBV5-8,14,TRBD1,TRBJ1-2
TGCAGCGTTCTCGCGGGGGCCACAGATACGCAGTATTTT,CSVLAGATDTQYF,NA,TRBV29-1,13,NA,TRBJ2-3
TGCGCCAGCAGCCAATTGGGGGGGAACGTAAATGGCTACACCTTC,CASSQLGGNVNGYTF,NA,TRBV4-1,15,NA,TRBJ1-2
TGCGCCAGCAGCCAGGGACAGGGGCGATTCGCTTTCTTT,CASSQGQGRFAFF,NA,TRBV4-1,13,TRBD1,TRBJ1-1
TGTGCCAGCAGTTTACCCCAGGGGAGATACACCGGGGAGCTGTTTTTT,CASSLPQGRYTGELFF,NA,TRBV28,16,NA,TRBJ2-2
TGTGCCAGCAGCCAAGATCGGAGGTCTGGAAACACCATATATTTT,CASSQDRRSGNTIYF,NA,TRBV14,15,NA,TRBJ1-3
TGTGCCAGCAGCTTGGCGGTCAGCGCGCAGTATTTT,CASSLAVSAQYF,NA,TRBV5-6,12,NA,TRBJ2-3
TGTGCCAGCAGCTTAGGAAAGGAGATTTTCTCCTACGAGCAGTACTTC,CASSLGKEIFSYEQYF,NA,TRBV11-2,16,NA,TRBJ2-7
TGTGCCAGCAGCTTAGCCATATTAGCGAGGAGCTCCTACAATGAGCAGTTCTTC,CASSLAILARSSYNEQFF,NA,TRBV5-4,18,NA,TRBJ2-1
TGTGCCAGCAGTCGAACGACAGGTGCCTACGAGCAGTACTTC,CASSRTTGAYEQYF,few,TRBV7-9,14,NA,TRBJ2-7
TGTGCCAGCAGCCTATCCCCGGGAGCTAACTATGGCTACACCTTC,CASSLSPGANYGYTF,NA,TRBV7-2,15,NA,TRBJ1-2
TGCAGCGTTGAGGGGCCCGGACAGGGGATATATGGCTACACCTTC,CSVEGPGQGIYGYTF,NA,TRBV29-1,15,TRBD1,TRBJ1-2
TGCGCCAGCAGCTTTTCTAGCGGGAGCGCCACAGATACGCAGTATTTT,CASSFSSGSATDTQYF,NA,TRBV5-1,16,TRBD2,TRBJ2-3
TGTGCCAGCTCACCCTCTGACGGGACTCGACTTTACGAGCAGTACTTC,CASSPSDGTRLYEQYF,NA,TRBV18,16,NA,TRBJ2-7
TGTGCCAGCAGTTATTCCAGGGGTAATCAGCCCCAGCATTTT,CASSYSRGNQPQHF,NA,TRBV27,14,NA,TRBJ1-5
TGTGCCAGCAGCGTAGTGGAGGGGCTCGAGCAGTACTTC,CASSVVEGLEQYF,NA,TRBV9,13,NA,TRBJ2-7
TGTGCCAGCAGTTTTGAAGTCGGTTCTTGGGGCTACACCTTC,CASSFEVGSWGYTF,few,TRBV28,14,NA,TRBJ1-2
TGTGCCAGCAGTGGGGGCTGGGGCTACGAGCAGTACTTC,CASSGGWGYEQYF,NA,TRBV6-1,13,NA,TRBJ2-7
TGTGCCAGTGAGGGAGGGGCGGCGAGCTCCTATAATTCACCCCTCCACTTT,CASEGGAASSYNSPLHF,NA,TRBV5-6,17,NA,TRBJ1-6
TGCGCCAGCAGCTTGGAACAGTCCTATGGCTACACCTTC,CASSLEQSYGYTF,NA,TRBV5-1,13,NA,TRBJ1-2
TGTGCCAGCAGTGCGAACCCCATGGGGCTAGCGGGGGGGCGGGATACGCAGTATTTT,CASSANPMGLAGGRDTQYF,NA,TRBV6-1,19,TRBD2,TRBJ2-3
TGTGCCAGCAGTTTATCCGGACTGTTTGCGCAGTATTTT,CASSLSGLFAQYF,NA,TRBV28,13,NA,TRBJ2-3
TGTGCCAGCACCGAAATCCGGGACAGAGCGAACACTGAAGCTTTCTTT,CASTEIRDRANTEAFF,NA,TRBV28,16,TRBD1,TRBJ1-1
TGTGCCAGCAGCTCCTCGGGAGACCAAGAGACCCAGTACTTC,CASSSSGDQETQYF,NA,TRBV11-1,14,NA,TRBJ2-5
TGTGCCAGCAGTGTAGCAGGACTCTACGAGCAGTACTTC,CASSVAGLYEQYF,NA,TRBV6-1,13,NA,TRBJ2-7
TGTGCCAGCAGCCCACCGGGACAGGGGGGTTTTGACTTC,CASSPPGQGGFDF,once,TRBV11-2,13,TRBD1,TRBJ1-2
TGTGCCAGTAGTTTCCGTAGCGTTCAGGGGAGCTCCTACGAGCAGTACTTC,CASSFRSVQGSSYEQYF,NA,TRBV19,17,NA,TRBJ2-7
TGTGCCAGCAGTTTCCCGCGGACAGCCTACGAGCAGTACTTC,CASSFPRTAYEQYF,NA,TRBV28,14,NA,TRBJ2-7
TGTGCCAGCAGCTTGAGACGGGGAATCCAAGAGACCCAGTACTTC,CASSLRRGIQETQYF,NA,TRBV5-6,15,NA,TRBJ2-5
TGTGCCAGCAGTTCCGGGGTGAAGGGGACCCAGTACTTC,CASSSGVKGTQYF,NA,TRBV6-5,13,NA,TRBJ2-5
TGCGCCAGCAGCCAGGGGACAGGGCTTCAGCCCCAGCATTTT,CASSQGTGLQPQHF,NA,TRBV5-1,14,TRBD1,TRBJ1-5
TGTGCCAGCAGGTCGGGGGTGGGCAATCAGCCCCAGCATTTT,CASRSGVGNQPQHF,NA,TRBV5-8,14,NA,TRBJ1-5
TGTGCCAGCAGCGCCGGGGGGCGCGGGGAGACCCAGTACTTC,CASSAGGRGETQYF,NA,TRBV9,14,NA,TRBJ2-5
TGTGCCATCAGGTTAGCGGGATTGGGCACAGATACGCAGTATTTT,CAIRLAGLGTDTQYF,NA,TRBV10-3,15,TRBD2,TRBJ2-3
TGTGCCAGCAGTTACGGAGGTTCACAGCCCCAGCATTTT,CASSYGGSQPQHF,NA,TRBV6-6,13,NA,TRBJ1-5